This TCR beta chain was identified during a study of T cells in severe cutaneous drug reactions. Overall study: The culprit drug was assigned by the Naranjo and ALDEN algorithms. Collected from acute- or recovery-stage patients: blister fluids/cells and PBMC. Study observations and caveats: A public TCRbeta CDR3 appeared in all seven CBZ-SJS/TEN blister samples, averaging roughly 13%.

The patients sequenced had a carbamazepine-induced Stevens-Johnson syndrome or toxic epidermal necrolysis reaction. This CDR3 has 17 amino acids. Germline V CDR1 and CDR2: MNHEY, SVGAGI. This clonotype is classed as medium-sized (0.01 to 0.1%) by frequency. Antigen unknown. Bulk and single-cell libraries used iRepertoire multiplex PCR with TCR subtype-specific primers. TCRdb re-called the multiplex PCR reads; one entry per CDR3 protein, DNA not given. Recorded for this sample: just over 20,000 distinct CDR3 sequences. J is TRBJ2-1 and V is TRBV6-5; the D gene TCRdb calls, TRBD2, cannot be checked with no DNA. The sequencing sample was made of PBMCs. The origin of this receptor is a human donor with toxic epidermal necrolysis, a severe cutaneous drug reaction. The CDR3 is CASSYSWSLSSYNEQFF.